This T cell receptor beta chain stems from a study of T cells expressing NK-cell markers (dated by TCRdb to about 2020). In terms of the full investigation: Three sorted T-cell subsets (CD3+CD56+NKG2C+, CD3+CD56+NKG2C- and CD3+CD56-NKG2C+) from several donors had their TCR beta-chain repertoires profiled. Among the eight sequenced donors, only one was HCMV-seronegative, while the other seven were HCMV-seropositive. The libraries were sequenced on Illumina HiSeq 2000/2500, MiSeq or NextSeq, producing 2 x 150 bp reads. The eight sequenced donors were randomly selected healthy volunteers, three men and five women.

In regard to this clonotype: What this receptor recognizes is not known.

To determine HCMV serostatus, a commercial ELISA kit was used to detect HCMV-specific IgG in serum. Peripheral blood mononuclear cells were isolated from blood by Ficoll density gradient centrifugation. In the germline V gene (reference sequence), CDR1 corresponds to DFQATT and CDR2 to SNEGSKA. Taken from cysteine to phenylalanine, the CDR3 has 15 residues. A DNA sequence was not provided. Data came from an Illumina HiSeq 2000. The TCR beta cDNA libraries were made using 5'RACE template switching, a step that added both a universal primer site and unique molecular identifiers. cDNA synthesis was primed from the TCR beta constant segment, followed by two successive PCR amplification steps. Under the source paper's analysis protocol: MIGEC was used to demultiplex reads and group the reads by UMI, and MiTCR was used to assemble and quantify clonotypes. To exclude erroneous sequences, only TCR cDNA sequences supported by at least two reads were retained. Downstream repertoire analysis used the tcR package, and clonotypes were matched across fractions by CDR3 nucleotide sequence plus V segment. Antigen specificity was annotated against VDJdb with VDJmatch, allowing one amino acid substitution in CDR3. TCRdb reprocessed the sequencing reads and holds a single record per CDR3 protein sequence, with no DNA. The V and J calls follow TCRdb's processing rather than the paper's. This sample's table contains 300,000 to 500,000 distinct CDR3 sequences. Clones ranked in the top ten supply about 10% of the sample.

The paper as a whole reports these results and caveats: For six donors, the dominant CD3+CD56+NKG2C+ clonotypes were among the top 10 CD8+ clonotypes and accounted for roughly 1.0-7.5% of CD8+ T cells. Whether the expanded NKG2C-expressing T cell clones were specific for HCMV antigens was left unclear. Those dominant clonotypes were again the most abundant among CD3+CD56-NKG2C+ cells in a handful of donors, at about 25-60.1%.

Recombination joined TRBV20-1 with TRBJ1-2; the TRBD1 assignment by TCRdb is unverifiable without DNA. This clonotype was sampled from a woman between 45 and 60 years old in good health. Donor details come from another sample of the same person, matched by shared clones. Material: blood T cells: a sorted CD56 or NKG2C T cell subset, CD4+ or CD8+ T cells, or bulk PBMC T cells (not recorded which). This receptor carries the CDR3 CSARAQQGPNYGYTF.